A single TCR beta chain is shown here with its context. Its cognate antigen is unknown. About 0.5 to 1 ug RNA was reverse transcribed with random hexamers. Across 54 Vbeta and 13 Jbeta, immunoSEQ multiplex PCR amplified TCR beta CDR3. TCRdb fed the immunoSEQ multiplex PCR reads into MiXCR, producing one record per CDR3 protein. The data contain approximately 120,000 distinct CDR3 sequences, over 85% of them singletons. Trimming stripped 0 bases from V and 4 bases from J, with 14 bases between. This CDR3 has 15 amino acids. The germline V gene encodes CDR1 DFQATT and CDR2 SNEGSKA (reference sequence). This sample stems from a study of CD8 T cells in Susac syndrome. Study-level points and caveats: As the study acknowledged, the number of individuals who were part of its TCR sequencing and HLA analysis was relatively small.

From blood CD8+ and CD4+ T cells, TCR beta sequences were generated. Negative isolation was applied to CD8+ and CD4+ T cells, and FACS enrichment was applied to TEMRA cells. The sequenced sample was CD8+ T cells from PBMCs. The chain uses TRBV20-1 and TRBJ2-3; TRBD1 might be the D (7 bases). The source is a human donor with multiple sclerosis. In DNA form, the CDR3 reads TGCAGTGCTAGAGAACCAGACAGGGAGGCAGATACGCAGTATTTT. As protein: CSAREPDREADTQYF.